This entry features one TCR beta chain sequence. Its antigen is still unknown. Base qualities are not provided; no much larger clone lies one nucleotide away. The Quick-DNA Microprep Kit was used to extract genomic DNA from the sorted cells. Amplification of TCRbeta DNA was done with the immunoSEQ hsTCRbeta kit, following the protocol from the manufacturer. An Illumina MiSeq instrument was used to sequence the TCRbeta libraries. In the original analysis: Once out-of-frame sequences had been removed, approximately 2,000,000 distinct TCRbeta sequences were left, which works out to an average of approximately 73,000 per individual. Each individual was scored by the count of 150 to 200 previously reported CMV-associated TCRbeta sequences and the total productive distinct TCRbeta count. A beta-binomial model was reimplemented in Python, and scikit-learn random forests with default parameters were trained on US cohort data. On the Belgian cohort, classifier performance was reported as the median AUC, along with percentile confidence intervals, across 10,000 bootstrap iterations. The table was pulled from immuneACCESS by TCRdb, which kept in-frame rearrangements only. Such tables lose some clones; where checked, under half of the loss comes from unresolved V genes, and the rest has no known cause. V and J calls and clone size are as listed in that table; D and trimming were resolved from the DNA. The sample contains 40,000 to 50,000 clones, 74% of them found a single time. The ten most abundant clones make up more than 0.95% of the sample.

Single viable CD3+CD4+CD8-CD45RO+ cells were sorted as memory CD4+ T cells on a FACSAria II. CMV serostatus was assessed using a Roche Elecsys assay, by which serum IgG against CMV pp150, pp28, p38 and p52 was detected. After thawing, total CD4+ T cells were enriched by positive selection with CD4 magnetic microbeads. Samples originated from another study that specifically interrogated the CD4+ T cell memory repertoire. Peripheral blood mononuclear cells were isolated and cryopreserved according to standard operating procedures, and serum was kept at -80 degrees C. The staining relied on CD3-PerCP (BW264/56), CD4-APC (RPA-T4), CD45RO-PE (UCHT1) and CD8-Pacific Orange (3B5) antibodies, and Sytox blue was used to exclude non-viable cells. This sample is drawn from a study of memory CD4+ T cells and cytomegalovirus serostatus (dated by TCRdb to the late 2010s). Describing the broader study: The cohort comprised roughly 35 healthy Belgian adults, 9 CMV seropositive and some 25 CMV seronegative. To replicate a published TCR-based CMV serostatus classifier, the study sequenced CD4+ memory TCRbeta repertoires from a Belgian cohort whose cytomegalovirus serostatus was known.

What the work shows at the level of the full study, not this receptor alone: CMV serostatus prediction reached a median bootstrapped AUC of about 0.94 with the original framework and just under 0.93 with a US-trained random forest. Of around 160 previously reported CMV-associated TCRbeta sequences, about 62 appeared in the CD4+ memory repertoires, each in one to five individuals. Only CD4+CD45RO+ memory cells were sequenced, in contrast to the original study, which included naive and memory CD4+ and CD8+ populations. The results were read as suggesting that the CMV-associated TCR signature is, for the most part, present in the CD4+ memory repertoire. On the Belgian cohort, the classifier built on the original framework reached a median bootstrapped AUC of about 0.95, with a 95% CI of 0.76-1.00.

The receptor was derived from an adult in good health and CMV-seropositive. Input material: memory CD4+ T cells from blood.

DNA sequence: TGTGCTAGTGGTTTGGTACGGGCCAGGGCATTCAATCAGCCCCAGCATTTT. Its amino acids are CASGLVRARAFNQPQHF. The V and J segments used are TRBV12-5 and TRBJ1-5; matching of 5 bases hints at TRBD1 as the D gene. V is clipped by 0 bases and J by 3 bases, and the sequence between their germline boundaries is 15 bases long. The CDR3 starts with the cysteine, ends with the phenylalanine, and has 17 residues. Left in the record is the CDR3 DNA by itself, 51 bases read in frame from the first base. Sequences LGHNT (CDR1) and FRNRAP (CDR2) are obtained from the germline V gene.